This TCR beta chain was sequenced during a study of shared clonotypes between healthy human individuals (TCRdb year 2020). A note on the overall study: The cohort comprised a couple of women and a few men aged 18 to 49 years. For each donor, CD4 naive and CD4 memory were each given three plates, CD8 naive was given two plates, and CD8 memory was given one plate. To estimate repertoire size and how much clonotypes are shared between individuals, the study performed deep sequencing of blood TCR repertoires from five healthy adults. Libraries were prepared and TCR repertoires were sequenced by different laboratories using diverse techniques, in order to increase sequencing depth and limit assay-specific biases. Per donor, leukapheresis produced somewhere between about 0.8 and 9 billion PBMCs. The paper as a whole reports these results and caveats: Based on pairwise subsampling, the degree of clonotype sharing among donors was expected to be affected by sequencing depth. Even with the large sequencing depth, rarefaction of the sorted-subset datasets indicated that sequencing was incomplete. Estimated clonotype richness was generally larger for naive than for memory subsets. The small number of donors limited the genetic and exposure-history diversity represented. Approximately 4.8% of naive CD4, 3.5% of naive CD8, approximately 2% of memory CD4, and roughly 0.4% of memory CD8 clonotypes were shared across a few donors. Sampling was restricted to blood, and TCR repertoires in tissues likely differ from the TCR repertoires found in blood. Compared with non-shared clonotypes, clonotypes shared by all four sorted-subset donors had higher generation probabilities.

The CDR3 contains 15 residues, cysteine and phenylalanine counted. Only the CDR3 DNA is retained, 45 bases long and in frame from the first base. Based on the germline V gene (reference sequence), the CDR1 and CDR2 sequences are SEHNR and FQNEAQ. Trimming accounts for 5 bases at V and 0 bases at J, while the number of junction bases matched to no gene is 6. Notes on this clone: Its specific antigen is unknown. Per-base quality was not reported, and no clone a single base away is much larger than it.

Using the deep immunoSEQ assay, TCR CDR3 regions were amplified from genomic DNA by multiplex PCR. For each cell subset, the extracted genomic DNA was distributed evenly across all wells of several immunoSEQ 96-well plates, and each plate served as one replicate. For sorted subsets, approximately 210 ng of genomic DNA, equivalent to 25,000 to 35,000 T cell genomes, went into each replicate PCR. Purified libraries were measured with a Qubit 3.0 fluorometer, size-checked on a Bioanalyzer 2100, and measured again with the KAPA Library Quantification kit. A separate single-read 150-cycle Illumina NextSeq 550 flow cell was used to sequence each immunoSEQ 96-well plate. In the source study's methods: Because the immunoSEQ output included only junctional sequences and no quality scores, the filtering could not be the same as the filtering used for full-length reads. To assign V/J genes and CDR3, sequences were annotated using PyIR, a Python wrapper for IgBLAST v1.9, with IMGT germline references. Reads were removed for weak V/J assignments (E-value above 1e-6), missing CDR3, stop codons, out-of-frame junctions, or ambiguous translated residues. V3J clonotypes were defined as sequences sharing the same inferred V gene, J gene, and CDR3 amino acid sequence. Percentage overlap between repertoires was calculated by dividing the number of shared unique clonotypes by the size of the smaller repertoire. Repertoire richness was assessed with RTK rarefaction, the Chao1 estimator, and Recon v2.1 estimates of unobserved clonotypes. For all TCRbeta clonotypes obtained by the gDNA method from several donors, generation probabilities were computed with OLGA. TCRdb's version of the immuneACCESS table is confined to in-frame rearrangements and falls short of the full clone set. An unresolved V gene accounts for under half of the shortfall where checked; the remainder is of unknown origin. That table gives V, J and clone size, and the DNA gave D and trimming. The sample data list approximately 1.5 million clones, and approximately 98.5% of these were observed just once. The ten largest clones take up roughly 0.36% of the sample.

Healthy HIV-negative adults with no recently reported acute infections or vaccinations were included as donors. Only Caucasian adults living in Nashville, Tennessee, USA were represented among the donors. CD4+ T cells were enriched through magnetic negative selection, after which naive cells were positively selected on CD45RA and the remaining negative fraction served as the memory subset. Blood was obtained by leukapheresis, after which PBMCs were separated by Ficoll-Histopaque density gradient centrifugation and cryopreserved in liquid nitrogen vapor phase. Analytical flow cytometry was used to check the purity and quantity of each magnetically sorted T cell population. Genomic DNA was isolated from each sorted fraction and quantified by UV absorbance on a Nanodrop 2000c.

This TCR derives from a man aged 25 to 40 in good health. This chain is built from TRBV7-9 and TRBJ1-1; the junction holds 7 bases that match TRBD1. Sequencing used naive CD4+ T cells sorted from blood. The sample's cell subset or site label is to be understood as: CD45RA+ positively selected. For the CDR3, the sequence is CASSPRQGLNTEAFF. The nucleotides read TGTGCCAGCAGCCCGCGACAGGGACTGAACACTGAAGCTTTCTTT.